This TCR beta chain originates from a study of OX40 agonist ivuxolimab in advanced cancers. Findings and limits, study-wide: Both blood CD4+ and CD8+ T cells showed clonal growth by week 6 at 0.1 to 3.0 mg/kg.

The data were produced by immunoSEQ multiplex PCR, yet TCRdb's version contains in-frame clones alone and is incomplete. This sample has about 95,000 clones, with roughly 91% found just once. A word on this clone: Antigen unknown.

This CDR3 has 17 residues. The V gene lost 0 bases and the J gene lost 2 bases, with 14 bases spanning the gap. CDR1 and CDR2 (germline): LNHNV, YYDKDF (reference sequence). The TCR sequence derives from an adult with an advanced solid tumor such as melanoma, head and neck, liver or kidney cancer. The chain has TRBV15 and TRBJ1-3, with D tentatively TRBD1 (6 bases). The input for sequencing was CD4+ or CD8+ T cells sorted from blood, taken in a trial of the OX40 agonist ivuxolimab. CDR3 DNA sequence: TGTGCCACCAGCAGAGATTGGGTAGGGACAACTGGAAACACCATATATTTT. Protein: CATSRDWVGTTGNTIYF.